This record covers a single T cell receptor beta chain. These data originate in a study of blood T cell repertoires in COVID-19. Study-wide context: Donors in the United States, Italy and Spain gave samples during acute or convalescent COVID-19.

V was shortened by 4 bases and J by 3 bases, with 13 bases between the two germline ends. There are 15 residues in the CDR3. The germline gives CDR1 SGHVS, CDR2 FNYEAQ. Source study methods: Cell counts per sample came from amplifying reference gene primers. Only in-frame clones appear in the TCRdb table, and some are missing; sequencing was by immunoSEQ multiplex PCR. The DNA gave D and trimming, while V, J and clone size come from that table. The profile shows some 110,000 clones, roughly 80% of them singletons. The source is a man between 50 and 59 years old with acute or convalescent COVID-19. The genes are TRBV7-6 and TRBJ1-3; a weak D match, TRBD1 (6 bases). Material for sequencing was peripheral blood. The CDR3 loop reads CASSYQGQLGNTIYF. The CDR3 nucleotides are TGTGCCAGCAGCTACCAGGGGCAGCTTGGAAACACCATATATTTT.